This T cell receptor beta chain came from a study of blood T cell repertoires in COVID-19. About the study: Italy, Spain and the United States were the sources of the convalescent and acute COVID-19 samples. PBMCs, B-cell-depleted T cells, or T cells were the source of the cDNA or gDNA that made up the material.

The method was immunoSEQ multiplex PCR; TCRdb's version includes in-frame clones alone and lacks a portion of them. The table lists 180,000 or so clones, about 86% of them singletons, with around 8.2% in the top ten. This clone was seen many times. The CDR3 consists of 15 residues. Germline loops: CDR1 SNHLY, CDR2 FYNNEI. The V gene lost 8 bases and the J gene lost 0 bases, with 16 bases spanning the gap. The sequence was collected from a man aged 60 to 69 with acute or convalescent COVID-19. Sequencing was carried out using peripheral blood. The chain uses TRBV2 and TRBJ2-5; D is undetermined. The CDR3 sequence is CASVPAESYQETQYF. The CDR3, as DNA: TGTGCCAGCGTCCCGGCGGAATCGTACCAAGAGACCCAGTACTTC. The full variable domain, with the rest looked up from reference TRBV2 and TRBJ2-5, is EPEVTQTPSHQVTQMGQEVILRCVPISNHLYFYWYRQILGQKVEFLVSFYNNEISEKSEIFDDQFSVERPDGSNFTLKIRSTKLEDSAMYFCASVPAESYQETQYFGPGTRLLVL.